This TCR beta chain was identified in a study of human T cells and chemical hapten exposure. One entry per CDR3 protein, called by TCRdb with MiXCR from the RACE reads. The sample consists of fewer than 400,000 distinct CDR3 sequences, 6% to 8.5% of them appearing once. This clonotype was detected ten times or more. The time point is: patch test 1, 2 weeks after DPC sensitization. Treatment denoted: therapeutic diphenylcyclopropenone sensitization with weekly scalp DPC. The V and J ends lost 6 bases and 1 base respectively, with 13 bases between them. This CDR3 has 14 amino acids. Germline V lookup: CDR1 SQVTM, CDR2 ANQGSEA.

The sequencing here drew on whole blood, taken in connection with sensitization to the hapten diphenylcyclopropenone (DPC). This clonotype originated in a woman aged 18 to 35 with alopecia areata. Some clones in this sample may be carry-over from other donors' samples. The chain carries TRBV29-1 and TRBJ2-1, with D possibly TRBD2 on 6 matching bases. The CDR3 reads CSVAGTDSYNEQFF. Written as DNA, the CDR3 is TGCAGCGTGGCCGGGACTGATTCCTACAATGAGCAGTTCTTC.